What follows are 7 T cell receptor beta chains derived from one specimen sequenced in a study of cytomegalovirus exposure and HLA in healthy donors. Both 60 Vbeta primers and 13 Jbeta primers went into the PCR. The repertoire was sequenced with immunoSEQ multiplex PCR; TCRdb's copy has only in-frame clones and lacks some. Here the sample spans approximately 110,000 clones, roughly 74% being singletons. The sequencing sample was made of PBMCs. The receptors here all came from a man aged 35-49 years in good health and CMV-seronegative.

The chain has TRBV7-2 and TRBJ1-3, with D hard to call. The germline V gene encodes CDR1 SGHTA and CDR2 FQGNSA. The CDR3 loop spans 15 amino acids. V lost 5 bases and J lost 2, with 13 bases in between. The CDR3 region is CASSKLRETGNTIYF. CDR3 DNA sequence: TGTGCCAGCAGCAAACTCCGGGAGACTGGAAACACCATATATTTT.

The chain combines TRBV7-3 with TRBJ2-1, with 9 bases matching TRBD1. Germline CDR1 is SGHTA and CDR2 is FQGTGA. The CDR3 is 15 residues long. Trimming cost V 5 bases and J 8 bases; bases outside gene matches: 10. The CDR3 loop is CASSRTPRTGDEQFF. In nucleotides, the CDR3 is TGTGCCAGCAGCCGAACCCCCCGGACAGGGGATGAGCAGTTCTTC. Complete variable domain (other parts from reference TRBV7-3 and TRBJ2-1): GAGVSQTPSNKVTEKGKYVELRCDPISGHTALYWYRQSLGQGPEFLIYFQGTGAADDSGLPNDRFFAVRPEGSVSTLKIQRTERGDSAVYLCASSRTPRTGDEQFFGPGTRLTVL.

The chain links TRBV6-5 to TRBJ2-1; 9 bases line up with TRBD2. The germline gives CDR1 MNHEY, CDR2 SVGAGI. The CDR3 loop spans 16 amino acids. V dropped 3 bases and J dropped 0; count of bases not matched to a gene: 3. CDR3 in amino acids: CASSYSTSGSYNEQFF. The CDR3 DNA sequence: TGTGCCAGCAGTTATTCGACTAGCGGCTCCTACAATGAGCAGTTCTTC.

The chain links TRBV7-2 to TRBJ2-3; 7 nucleotides align to TRBD1. The CDR3 loop spans 12 amino acids. Per germline, CDR1 SGHTA and CDR2 FQGNSA. The trim removed 5 bases at V and 14 bases at J, leaving 10 bases unmatched. The CDR3: CASSLTDRVPYF. Written as DNA, the CDR3 is TGTGCCAGCAGCCTAACCGACAGGGTCCCGTATTTT.

In the case of this clone: Other DNA sequences from this sample encode an identical CDR3 as well. The V call is TRBV5-1, the J call TRBJ1-6; 9 bases line up with TRBD1. CDR1 SGHRS and CDR2 YFSETQ come from the germline V gene. The CDR3 has 15 amino acids. The V gene end was trimmed by 0 bases and the J gene end by 7 bases; junction bases not matched to a gene: 2. The DNA for the CDR3 is TGCGCCAGCAGCTTGGGGGGACAGGGAAATTCACCCCTCCACTTT. This encodes CASSLGGQGNSPLHF.

The chain links TRBV9 to TRBJ2-7; perhaps TRBD1 as D (6 bases). With 6 bases removed from V and 4 bases from J, the gap between germline ends came to 14 bases. This CDR3 contains 13 residues. Germline-derived CDR1 and CDR2 are SGDLS and YYNGEE. The CDR3 loop reads CASNADSGYEQYF. DNA for the CDR3: TGTGCCAGCAACGCGGACAGTGGATACGAGCAGTACTTC.

This sequence joins TRBV5-5 and TRBJ2-7, with D maybe TRBD2 (5 bases). Trimming removed 4 bases at V and 4 bases at J, with 12 bases between. CDR1 is SGHKS and CDR2 is YYEKEE in the germline V gene (reference sequence). CDR3 length equals 13 residues. CDR3 DNA: TGTGCCAGCAGCCGGGATCCTAGGTACGAGCAGTACTTC. Its protein is CASSRDPRYEQYF.